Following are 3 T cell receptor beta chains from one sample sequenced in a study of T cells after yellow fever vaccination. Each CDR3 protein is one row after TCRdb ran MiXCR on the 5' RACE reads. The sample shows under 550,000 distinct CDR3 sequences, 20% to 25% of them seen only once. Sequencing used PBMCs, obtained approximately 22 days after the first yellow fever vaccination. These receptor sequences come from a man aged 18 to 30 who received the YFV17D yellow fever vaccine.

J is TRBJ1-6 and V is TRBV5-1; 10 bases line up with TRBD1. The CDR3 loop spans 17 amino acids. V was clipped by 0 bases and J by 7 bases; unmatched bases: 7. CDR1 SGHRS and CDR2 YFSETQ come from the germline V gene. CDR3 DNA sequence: TGCGCCAGCAGCTTGGAATCCCCGGGACAGGGGAATTCACCCCTCCACTTT. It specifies CASSLESPGQGNSPLHF.

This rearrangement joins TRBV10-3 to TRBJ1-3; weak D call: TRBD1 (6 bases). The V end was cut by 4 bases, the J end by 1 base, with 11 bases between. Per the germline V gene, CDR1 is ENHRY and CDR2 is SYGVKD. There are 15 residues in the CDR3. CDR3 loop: CAISVGHESGNTIYF. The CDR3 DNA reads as TGTGCCATCAGTGTGGGACACGAGTCTGGAAACACCATATATTTT.

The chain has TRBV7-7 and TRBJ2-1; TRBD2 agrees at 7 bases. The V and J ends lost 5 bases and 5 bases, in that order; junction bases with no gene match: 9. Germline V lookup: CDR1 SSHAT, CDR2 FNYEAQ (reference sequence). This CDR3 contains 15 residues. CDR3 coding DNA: TGTGCCAGCAGCCGAGAGCGGGGAGTAAACAATGAGCAGTTCTTC. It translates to CASSRERGVNNEQFF.